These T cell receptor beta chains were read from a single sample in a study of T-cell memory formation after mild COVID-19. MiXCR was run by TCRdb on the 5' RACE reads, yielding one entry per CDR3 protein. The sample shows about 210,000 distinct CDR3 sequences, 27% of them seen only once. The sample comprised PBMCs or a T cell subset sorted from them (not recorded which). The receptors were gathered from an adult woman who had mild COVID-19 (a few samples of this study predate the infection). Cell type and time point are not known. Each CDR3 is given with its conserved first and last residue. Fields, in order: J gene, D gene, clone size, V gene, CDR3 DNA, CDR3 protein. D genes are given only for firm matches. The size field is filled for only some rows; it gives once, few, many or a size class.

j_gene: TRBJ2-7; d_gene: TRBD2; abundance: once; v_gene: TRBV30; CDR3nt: TGTGCCTGGAGCGAGGGGACTAGCGGGTCCTCCGAGCAGTACTTC; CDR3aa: CAWSEGTSGSSEQYF
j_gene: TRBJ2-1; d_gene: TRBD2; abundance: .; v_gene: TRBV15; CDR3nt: TGTGCCACCAGCAGTATGGGGGAGGGGTACAATGAGCAGTTCTTC; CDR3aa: CATSSMGEGYNEQFF
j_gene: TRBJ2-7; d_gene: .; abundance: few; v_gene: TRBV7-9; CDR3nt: TGTGCCAGCAGCTCGGACCTTATTTCCTACGAGCAGTACTTC; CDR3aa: CASSSDLISYEQYF
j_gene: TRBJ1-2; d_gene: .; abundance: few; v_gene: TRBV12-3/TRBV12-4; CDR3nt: TGTGCCAGCAGTCCCGGACAGATCAGCTATGGCTACACCTTC; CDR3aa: CASSPGQISYGYTF
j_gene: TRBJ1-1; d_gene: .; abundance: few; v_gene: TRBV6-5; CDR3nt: TGTGCCAGCAGTTACCAAGGAGGGACTGAAGCTTTCTTT; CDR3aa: CASSYQGGTEAFF
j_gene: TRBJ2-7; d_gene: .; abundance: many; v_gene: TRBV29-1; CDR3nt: TGCAGCGTTGTGACACCTTCCTACGAGCAGTACTTC; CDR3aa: CSVVTPSYEQYF
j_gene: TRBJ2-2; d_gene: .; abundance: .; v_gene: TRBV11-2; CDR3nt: TGTGCCAGCAGCCCCGGGGCCCACACCGGGGAGCTGTTTTTT; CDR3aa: CASSPGAHTGELFF
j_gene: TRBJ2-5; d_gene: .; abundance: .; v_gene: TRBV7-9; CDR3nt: TGTGCCAGCAGCTCCGACTTTAAAGAGACCCAGTACTTC; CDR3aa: CASSSDFKETQYF
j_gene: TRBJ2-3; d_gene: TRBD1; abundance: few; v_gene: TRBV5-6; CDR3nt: TGCGCCAGCAGCTTGGGGCCCGGGACAGGGTATTTT; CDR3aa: CASSLGPGTGYF
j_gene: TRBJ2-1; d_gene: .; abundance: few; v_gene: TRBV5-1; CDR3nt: TGCGCCAGCAGCTTGGGGGGAGTCTCCCAGGGCAATGAGCAGTTCTTC; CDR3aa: CASSLGGVSQGNEQFF
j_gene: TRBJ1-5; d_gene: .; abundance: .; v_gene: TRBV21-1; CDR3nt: TGTGCCAGCAGCAAAGATGGCAGGGAGAGCAATCAGCCCCAGCATTTT; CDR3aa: CASSKDGRESNQPQHF
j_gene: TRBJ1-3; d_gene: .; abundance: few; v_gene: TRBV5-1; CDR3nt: TGCGCCAGCAGCCCGGGATCGGGGGCAAGAACTGGAAACACCATATATTTT; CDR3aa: CASSPGSGARTGNTIYF
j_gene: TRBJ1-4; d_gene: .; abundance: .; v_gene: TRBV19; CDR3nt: TGTGCCAGTACCGAGGGACGGTTTAATGAAAAACTGTTTTTT; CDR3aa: CASTEGRFNEKLFF
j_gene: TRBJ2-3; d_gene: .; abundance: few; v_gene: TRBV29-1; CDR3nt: TGCAGCGTTGTGAGCGGCACAGATACGCAGTATTTT; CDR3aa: CSVVSGTDTQYF
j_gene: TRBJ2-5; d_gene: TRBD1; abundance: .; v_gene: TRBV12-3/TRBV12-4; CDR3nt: TGTGCCAGTTCAGGGTGGGACAGGGATCCGGGGACCCAGTACTTC; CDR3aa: CASSGWDRDPGTQYF
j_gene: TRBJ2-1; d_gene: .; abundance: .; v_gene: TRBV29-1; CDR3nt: TGCAGCGTTGAAGACGCGACTCGTGCGTTATACAATGAGCAGTTCTTC; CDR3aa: CSVEDATRALYNEQFF
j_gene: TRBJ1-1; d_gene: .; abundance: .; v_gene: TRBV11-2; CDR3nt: TGTGCCAGCAGCTTAGATTTGGGTACTGAAGCTTTCTTT; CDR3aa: CASSLDLGTEAFF
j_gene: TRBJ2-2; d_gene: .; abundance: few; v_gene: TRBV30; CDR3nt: TGTGCCTGGAGTGTACTACGTGCCGGGGAGCTGTTTTTT; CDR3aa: CAWSVLRAGELFF
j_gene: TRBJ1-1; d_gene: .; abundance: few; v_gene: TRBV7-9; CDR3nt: TGTGCCAGCAGCTTTTCGGCAGGAGGGAGCACTGAAGCTTTCTTT; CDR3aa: CASSFSAGGSTEAFF
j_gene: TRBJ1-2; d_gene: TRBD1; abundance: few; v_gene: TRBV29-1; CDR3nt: TGCAGCGTAGGGCCATTGACAGGGAGCTATGGCTACACCTTC; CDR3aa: CSVGPLTGSYGYTF
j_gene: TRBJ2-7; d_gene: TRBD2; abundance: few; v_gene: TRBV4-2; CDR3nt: TGTGCCAGCAGCCAAGATGGGGTAGCGGGAAACGAGCAGTACTTC; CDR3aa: CASSQDGVAGNEQYF
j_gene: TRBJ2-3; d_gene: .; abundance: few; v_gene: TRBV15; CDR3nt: TGTGCCACCAGCAGAGACGCGGTTTCCGATACGCAGTATTTT; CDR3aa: CATSRDAVSDTQYF
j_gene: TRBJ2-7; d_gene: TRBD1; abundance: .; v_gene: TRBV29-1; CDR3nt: TGCAGCGTTGTGGACAGGATTGGGGAGCAGTACTTC; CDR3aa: CSVVDRIGEQYF
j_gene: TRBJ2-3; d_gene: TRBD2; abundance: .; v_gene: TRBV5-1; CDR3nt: TGCGCCAGCAGAGGACTAGCGGGGACTAGCACAGATACGCAGTATTTT; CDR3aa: CASRGLAGTSTDTQYF
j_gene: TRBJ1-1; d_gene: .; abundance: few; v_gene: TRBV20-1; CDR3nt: TGCAGTGCTAGGTTGCGAGGGAGGGACACTGAAGCTTTCTTT; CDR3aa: CSARLRGRDTEAFF
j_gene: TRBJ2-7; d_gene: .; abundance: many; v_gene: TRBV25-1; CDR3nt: TGTGCCAGCAGTGATGGGCAGATGGGCTACGAGCAGTACTTC; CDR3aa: CASSDGQMGYEQYF
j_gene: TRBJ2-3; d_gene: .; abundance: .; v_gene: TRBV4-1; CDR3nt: TGCGCCAGCAGCCAACAAGGCGGGGGCACAGATACGCAGTATTTT; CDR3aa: CASSQQGGGTDTQYF
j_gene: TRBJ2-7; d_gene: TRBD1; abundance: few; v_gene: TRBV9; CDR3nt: TGTGCCAGCAGCCACGGCGACAGGGACGACGAGCAGTACTTC; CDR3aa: CASSHGDRDDEQYF
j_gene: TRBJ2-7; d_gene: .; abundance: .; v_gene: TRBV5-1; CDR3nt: TGCGCCAGCAGCCCGGAAAGGGGGGAAATCCTGCAGGAGCAGTACTTC; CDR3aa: CASSPERGEILQEQYF
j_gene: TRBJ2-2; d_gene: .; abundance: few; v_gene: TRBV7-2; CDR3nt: TGTGCCAGCAGCTTATGGGGGGACACCGGGGAGCTGTTTTTT; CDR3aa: CASSLWGDTGELFF
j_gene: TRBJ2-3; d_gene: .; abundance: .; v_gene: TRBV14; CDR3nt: TGTGCCAGCAGCCAAGATGAAGGATGGAGACAGTACACAGATACGCAGTATTTT; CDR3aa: CASSQDEGWRQYTDTQYF
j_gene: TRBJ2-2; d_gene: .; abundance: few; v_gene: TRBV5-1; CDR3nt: TGCGCCAGCAGCCGTGGGGGTAGCACCGGGGAGCTGTTTTTT; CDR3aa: CASSRGGSTGELFF
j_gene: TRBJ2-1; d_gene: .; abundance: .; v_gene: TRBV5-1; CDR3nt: TGCGCCAGCAGCTTGGAGGTTGGAGCAATGTACAATGAGCAGTTCTTC; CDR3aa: CASSLEVGAMYNEQFF
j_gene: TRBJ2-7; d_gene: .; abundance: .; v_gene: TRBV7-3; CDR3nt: TGTGCCAGCAGCTTAAAATCCGGGACCGAGCAGTACTTC; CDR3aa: CASSLKSGTEQYF
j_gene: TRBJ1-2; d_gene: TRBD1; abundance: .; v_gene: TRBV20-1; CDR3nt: TGCAGTGCTAGAGATCAGGACAGGGGGCTGGATGGCTACACCTTC; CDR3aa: CSARDQDRGLDGYTF
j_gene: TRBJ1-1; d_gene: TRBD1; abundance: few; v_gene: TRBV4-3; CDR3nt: TGCGCCAGCAGCAAGACAGGGCAGAGGAACACTGAAGCTTTCTTT; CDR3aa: CASSKTGQRNTEAFF
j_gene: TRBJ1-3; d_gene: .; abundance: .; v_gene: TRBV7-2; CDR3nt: TGTGCCAGCATAATCGAGGCGTTCTCTGGAAACACCATATATTTT; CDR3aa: CASIIEAFSGNTIYF